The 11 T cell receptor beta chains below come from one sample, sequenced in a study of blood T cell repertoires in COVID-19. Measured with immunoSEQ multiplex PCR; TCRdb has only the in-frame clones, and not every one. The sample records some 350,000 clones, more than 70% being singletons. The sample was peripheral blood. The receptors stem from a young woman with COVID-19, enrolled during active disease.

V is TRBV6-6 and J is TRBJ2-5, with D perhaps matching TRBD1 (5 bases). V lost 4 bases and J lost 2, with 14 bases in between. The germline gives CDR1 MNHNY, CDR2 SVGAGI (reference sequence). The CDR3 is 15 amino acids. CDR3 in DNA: TGTGCCAGCAGTTCCCCATTAGGGGCTCAAGAGACCCAGTACTTC. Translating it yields CASSSPLGAQETQYF.

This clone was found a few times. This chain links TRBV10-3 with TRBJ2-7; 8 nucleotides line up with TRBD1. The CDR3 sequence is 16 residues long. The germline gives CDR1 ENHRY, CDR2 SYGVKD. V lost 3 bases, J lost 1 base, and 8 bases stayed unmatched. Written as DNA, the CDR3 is TGTGCCATCAGTGAACTCGGACAGGGAGAGTCCTACGAGCAGTACTTC. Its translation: CAISELGQGESYEQYF.

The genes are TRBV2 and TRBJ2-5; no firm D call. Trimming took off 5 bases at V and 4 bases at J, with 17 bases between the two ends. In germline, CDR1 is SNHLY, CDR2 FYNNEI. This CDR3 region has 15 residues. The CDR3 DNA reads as TGTGCCAGCAGTCACGACCTGGCCTGGGCAGAGACCCAGTACTTC. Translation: CASSHDLAWAETQYF.

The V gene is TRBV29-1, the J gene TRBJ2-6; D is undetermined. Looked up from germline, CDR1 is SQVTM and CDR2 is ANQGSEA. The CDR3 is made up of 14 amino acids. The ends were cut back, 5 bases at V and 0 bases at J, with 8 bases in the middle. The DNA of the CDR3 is TGCAGCGTTCCATTAGCCTCTGGGGCCAACGTCCTGACTTTC. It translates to CSVPLASGANVLTF. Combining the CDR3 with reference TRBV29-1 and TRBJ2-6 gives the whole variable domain SAVISQKPSRDICQRGTSLTIQCQVDSQVTMMFWYRQQPGQSLTLIATANQGSEATYESGFVIDKFPISRPNLTFSTLTVSNMSPEDSSIYLCSVPLASGANVLTFGAGSRLTVL.

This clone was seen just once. The CDR3 DNA reads as TGTGCCAGCAGCCCGTCGCAGAAATCCAATCAGCCCCAGCATTTT. Protein product: CASSPSQKSNQPQHF. The chain has TRBV21-1 and TRBJ1-5; the table calls TRBD1, which could not be checked here. TRBV21-1 is given as a pseudogene. This CDR3 is built from 15 residues.

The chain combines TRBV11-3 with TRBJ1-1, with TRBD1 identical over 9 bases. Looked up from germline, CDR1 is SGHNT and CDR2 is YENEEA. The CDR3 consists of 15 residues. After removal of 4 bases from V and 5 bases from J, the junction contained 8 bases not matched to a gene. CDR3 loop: CASSYQTGGRTEAFF. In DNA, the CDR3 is TGTGCCAGCAGCTACCAAACAGGGGGCCGGACTGAAGCTTTCTTT.

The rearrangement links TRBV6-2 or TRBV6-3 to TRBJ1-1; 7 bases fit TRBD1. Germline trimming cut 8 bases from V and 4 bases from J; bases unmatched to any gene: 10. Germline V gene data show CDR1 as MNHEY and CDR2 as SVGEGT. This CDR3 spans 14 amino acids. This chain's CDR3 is CASGLYRGLTEAFF. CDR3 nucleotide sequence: TGTGCCAGCGGCCTATACAGGGGACTCACTGAAGCTTTCTTT.

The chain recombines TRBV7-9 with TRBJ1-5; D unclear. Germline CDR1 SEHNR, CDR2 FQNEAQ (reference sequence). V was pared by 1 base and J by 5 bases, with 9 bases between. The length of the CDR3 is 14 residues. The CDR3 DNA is TGTGCCAGCAGCTTAGGAGGGCGGGATCAGCCCCAGCATTTT. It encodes CASSLGGRDQPQHF. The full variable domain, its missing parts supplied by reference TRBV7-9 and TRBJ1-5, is DTGVSQNPRHKITKRGQNVTFRCDPISEHNRLYWYRQTLGQGPEFLTYFQNEAQLEKSRLLSDRFSAERPKGSFSTLEIQRTEQGDSAMYLCASSLGGRDQPQHFGDGTRLSIL.

CDR3 nucleotides: TGTGCCAGCAGCTTAATGTATCCTACAGGGGAAAAACTGTTTTTT. This codes for CASSLMYPTGEKLFF. The rearrangement links TRBV7-2 to TRBJ1-4; the D gene is possibly TRBD1 (6 bases). Germline CDR1 is SGHTA and CDR2 is FQGNSA. The length of the CDR3 is 15 residues. Trimming removed 2 bases at V and 8 bases at J, with 15 bases between.

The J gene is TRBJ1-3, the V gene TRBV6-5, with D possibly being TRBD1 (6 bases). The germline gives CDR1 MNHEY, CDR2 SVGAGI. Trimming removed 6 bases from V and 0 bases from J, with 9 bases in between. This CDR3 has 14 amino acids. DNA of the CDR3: TGTGCCAGCAGACAGGGTATCTCTGGAAACACCATATATTTT. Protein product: CASRQGISGNTIYF.

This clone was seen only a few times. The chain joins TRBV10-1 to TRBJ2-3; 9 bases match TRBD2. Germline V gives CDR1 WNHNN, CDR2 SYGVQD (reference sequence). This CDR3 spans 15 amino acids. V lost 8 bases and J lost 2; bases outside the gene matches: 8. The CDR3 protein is CASSPSGRPTDTQYF. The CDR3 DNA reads TGCGCCAGCTCCCCCAGCGGGAGGCCCACAGATACGCAGTATTTT.